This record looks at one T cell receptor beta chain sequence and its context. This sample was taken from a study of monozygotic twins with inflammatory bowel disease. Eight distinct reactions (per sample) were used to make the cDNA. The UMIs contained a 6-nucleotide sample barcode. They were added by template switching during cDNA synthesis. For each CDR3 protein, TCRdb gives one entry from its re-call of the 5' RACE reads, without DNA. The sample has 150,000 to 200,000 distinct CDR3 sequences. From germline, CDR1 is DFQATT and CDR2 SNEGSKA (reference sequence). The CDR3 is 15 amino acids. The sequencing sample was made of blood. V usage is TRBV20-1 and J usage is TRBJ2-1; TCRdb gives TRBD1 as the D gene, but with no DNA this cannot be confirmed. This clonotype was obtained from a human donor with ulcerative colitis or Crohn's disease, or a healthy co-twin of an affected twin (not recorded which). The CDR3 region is CSANSGTESHNEQFF.